The 26 T cell receptor beta chains below all came from one sample that was sequenced in a study of Graves' ophthalmopathy and Graves' hyperthyroidism. Amplification of the TCR beta CDR3 regions used RNA transcripts (as template). RT-PCR in the first round used HTBI primers; a second-round multiplex PCR followed. TCRdb reprocessed the multiplex PCR reads with MiXCR, giving one entry per CDR3 protein. The profile shows over a million distinct CDR3 sequences, 35% to 45% of them singletons. The sequenced sample consisted of peripheral blood or thyroid tissue (not recorded which). These receptors were taken from an adult man with Graves' hyperthyroidism.

Comments on this clonotype: A much larger clone sits a single nucleotide away, making a read error possible. The V gene is TRBV5-1, the J gene TRBJ2-2, with a weak D call TRBD2 (5 bases). CDR3 length: 13 amino acids. Germline values: CDR1 SGHRS, CDR2 YFSETQ. The CDR3 region has the DNA TGCGCCAGCACTCGAGGGAACACCGGGGAGCTGCTTTTT. Its protein is CASTRGNTGELLF.

The table lists this clonotype with many counts. This chain uses TRBV6-5 with TRBJ1-2; D is unresolved. The CDR3 length is 16 residues. Trimming took 0 bases from V and 0 from J, leaving 11 bases between them. Germline V gene lookup returns CDR1 MNHEY and CDR2 SVGAGI. DNA of the CDR3: TGTGCCAGCAGTTACTCCACACAGCCAGCTAACTATGGCTACACCTTC. This encodes CASSYSTQPANYGYTF.

On this clonotype itself: At one end, the junction sequence differs from germline, possibly due to a read error. This rearrangement joins TRBV7-2 to TRBJ2-7, with D tentatively TRBD1 (5 bases). The CDR3 sequence is 15 residues long. Germline-derived CDR1 and CDR2 are SGHTA and FQGNSA. This CDR3 is CASSQARGGAYEQYF. The CDR3 coding sequence is TGCGCCAGCAGCCAGGCTAGGGGTGGCGCCTACGAGCAGTACTTC.

As to this clonotype: The junction departs from the called germline gene at one end, perhaps through a read error. The genes are TRBV6-5 and TRBJ1-1; maybe TRBD1 (6 bases). The CDR3 has 14 residues. CDR1 and CDR2 from the germline V gene are MNHEY and SVGAGI. CDR3 region: CAISEQGFPTEAFF. DNA of the CDR3: TGTGCCATCAGTGAACAGGGATTTCCTACTGAAGCTTTCTTT.

There are many counts of this clonotype. This rearrangement joins TRBV6-6 to TRBJ1-1; no firm D call. The CDR3 is 11 residues long. From germline, CDR1 is MNHNY and CDR2 SVGAGI (reference sequence). The V gene lost 8 bases and the J gene lost 5 bases, with 9 bases spanning the gap. CDR3 DNA: TGTGCCAGCGTTTGGCAGACTGAAGCTTTCTTT. This translates into CASVWQTEAFF.

The rearrangement joins TRBV12-3 or TRBV12-4 to TRBJ1-2; maybe TRBD1 (5 bases). The CDR3 runs 13 residues. Trimming stripped 6 bases from V and 5 bases from J, with 13 bases between. The CDR3 bases are TGTGCCAGCAGATATGACAGAATTTATGGCTACACCTTC. Its translation: CASRYDRIYGYTF.

This chain connects TRBV10-2 to TRBJ1-5; TRBD1 matches at 8 bases. With 6 bases clipped from V and 9 bases from J, the junction kept 7 bases outside the gene matches. CDR1 WSHSY and CDR2 SAAADI come from the germline V gene. CDR3 length: 13 amino acids. The CDR3 region has the DNA TGCGCCAGCAGCGGGGACAGGTTTCGGCCCCAGCATTTT. Residues: CASSGDRFRPQHF.

This clonotype was seen only a few times. This chain links TRBV9 with TRBJ1-2, with 7 bases matching TRBD1. Per germline, CDR1 SGDLS and CDR2 YYNGEE. Germline trimming cut 3 bases from V and 3 bases from J; bases unmatched to any gene: 14. The CDR3 length is 17 residues. As DNA, the CDR3 is TGTGCCAGCAGCGGGAGGGGGGACAGACTACCATACTATGGCTACACCTTC. Translation: CASSGRGDRLPYYGYTF.

V gene TRBV2 combines with J gene TRBJ2-6; D perhaps matches TRBD2 (5 bases). Trimming stripped 8 bases from V and 4 bases from J, with 18 bases between. CDR1 and CDR2 from the germline V gene are SNHLY and FYNNEI. The CDR3 length is 16 residues. The CDR3 loop reads CASAPGRVIGANVLTF. The CDR3 nucleotides read TGTGCCAGCGCCCCCGGGCGGGTGATCGGGGCCAACGTCCTGACTTTC. Based on the CDR3 plus reference TRBV2 and TRBJ2-6, the full variable domain is EPEVTQTPSHQVTQMGQEVILRCVPISNHLYFYWYRQILGQKVEFLVSFYNNEISEKSEIFDDQFSVERPDGSNFTLKIRSTKLEDSAMYFCASAPGRVIGANVLTFGAGSRLTVL.

As concerns this clonotype: Germline is not matched at one junction end, which may reflect a read error. This chain links TRBV10-2 with TRBJ2-7; possible D gene TRBD2, 6 bases. CDR1 is WSHSY, CDR2 SAAADI, per germline. The length of the CDR3 is 14 residues. CDR3 DNA sequence: TGTGCCAGCAGCCAAGATGGACTAACCTACGAGCAGTACTTC. It codes for CASSQDGLTYEQYF.

This clonotype has at least ten counts. The J gene is TRBJ1-6, the V gene TRBV5-8; 8 nucleotides align to TRBD1. V trimming: 2 bases; J trimming: 9 bases; junction bases outside the gene matches: 7. The CDR3 covers 15 residues. Germline lookup yields CDR1 SGHTS and CDR2 YDEGEE. CDR3 sequence (DNA): TGTGCCAGCAGCTTAACAGGGGGAGTTGCTTCACCCCTCCACTTT. It translates to CASSLTGGVASPLHF.

This clonotype has a single count. This is likely a read error, given that the CDR3 carries no conserved phenylalanine or tryptophan at its end. The DNA is omitted, as the CDR3 cannot be located on it reliably, and the CDR3 follows TCRdb's listing. J is TRBJ2-5 and V is TRBV5-1; the DNA was not compared with TRBD1, the D call given in the table. CDR1 is SGHRS, CDR2 YFSETQ, per germline. From its first to its last residue, the CDR3 has 11 amino acids. The CDR3 spells CASSLTGHTNT.

The chain links TRBV4-1 to TRBJ1-1; D remains ambiguous. The CDR3 covers 15 residues. V was cut by 0 bases and J by 4 bases, with 12 bases left in between. Germline loops: CDR1 MGHRA, CDR2 YSYEKL. The DNA of the CDR3 is TGCGCCAGCAGCCAAGATACCGTAGGGAGCACTGAAGCTTTCTTT. Translation gives CASSQDTVGSTEAFF.

This clonotype has a single count. A much larger clone is a single base away; this may be a read error. The V call is TRBV9, the J call TRBJ1-6, with D unresolved. The CDR3 contains 13 residues. Germline V lookup: CDR1 SGDLS, CDR2 YYNGEE. Here the CDR3 reads CANSVDGYQPLHF. The CDR3 DNA sequence: TGTGCCAACAGCGTAGACGGTTATCAGCCCCTCCACTTT.

This clonotype has a count of ten or more. The chain couples TRBV11-2 to TRBJ1-6; D is perhaps TRBD1 (6 bases). The CDR3 has 15 residues. CDR1 and CDR2 from the germline V gene are SGHAT and FQNNGV. The germline V and J ends were trimmed by 7 bases and 10 bases, with 20 bases remaining between them. The CDR3 DNA sequence: TGTGCCAGCAACTCCCTATCAACAGGGAAATCACCCCTCCACTTT. Protein: CASNSLSTGKSPLHF.

The rearrangement uses TRBV29-1 and TRBJ2-2, with 9 bases aligning to TRBD1. The junction had 19 bases not matched to a gene; V was cut back by 5 bases and J by 9 bases. Germline CDR1 reads SQVTM; CDR2 reads ANQGSEA. CDR3 length equals 17 residues. The CDR3 nucleotides are TGCAGCGTTCGCAGGTCTGGGACAGGGATGATTCTACGGGAGCTGTTTTTT. Encoded protein: CSVRRSGTGMILRELFF.

This sequence joins TRBV9 and TRBJ1-4; D is perhaps TRBD1 (6 bases). The CDR3 is made up of 16 amino acids. Looked up from germline, CDR1 is SGDLS and CDR2 is YYNGEE. V was shortened by 0 bases and J by 7 bases, with 16 bases between the two germline ends. CDR3: CASSVAGTGAFEKLFF. The CDR3 coding sequence is TGTGCCAGCAGCGTAGCCGGGACGGGGGCATTTGAAAAACTGTTTTTT.

CDR3 nucleotide sequence: TGTGCCAGCAGTCCTGCCGGTTTCTTGTTTGGCTACACCTTC. Translating gives CASSPAGFLFGYTF. The genes are TRBV27 and TRBJ1-2; D gene unclear. The germline gives CDR1 MNHEY, CDR2 SMNVEV (reference sequence). The length of the CDR3 is 14 residues. V was clipped by 5 bases and J by 7 bases, with 17 bases between them.

In its sample, this clonotype was seen many times. The rearrangement joins TRBV5-6 to TRBJ1-2; 12 bases agree with TRBD1. In germline, CDR1 is SGHDT, CDR2 YYEEEE. This CDR3 has 13 residues. Losses at the gene ends were 4 bases for V and 6 bases for J; bases not matched to a gene: 1. CDR3 region: CASSRDRGHGYTF. The CDR3 DNA follows: TGTGCCAGCAGCCGGGACAGGGGGCATGGCTACACCTTC. The full variable domain, rest sourced from reference TRBV5-6 and TRBJ1-2, is DAGVTQSPTHLIKTRGQQVTLRCSPKSGHDTVSWYQQALGQGPQFIFQYYEEEERQRGNFPDRFSGHQFPNYSSELNVNALLLGDSALYLCASSRDRGHGYTFGSGTRLTVV.

The chain uses TRBV12-1 and TRBJ2-5; TRBD1, the table's D call, was not compared with the DNA. TRBV12-1 is a recognized pseudogene. This CDR3 comprises 16 residues. The CDR3 is CASSFEGPGGAETQYF. Here the CDR3 DNA reads TGTGCCAGCAGCTTTGAGGGGCCCGGGGGGGCGGAGACCCAGTACTTC.

On this clonotype: Being one base from a much bigger clone, this may be a read error. The V call is TRBV7-6, the J call TRBJ2-7; D perhaps matches TRBD2 (5 bases). This CDR3 comprises 13 residues. Looked up from germline, CDR1 is SGHVS and CDR2 is FNYEAQ. The CDR3 spells CAGSFEHSGEQYF. The CDR3 DNA reads as TGTGCCGGCAGCTTTGAGCATTCGGGGGAGCAGTACTTC.

The chain joins TRBV5-8 to TRBJ1-4; D is unclear. Germline V CDR1 and CDR2: SGHTS, YDEGEE. The CDR3 spans 16 residues. Deletions cut 1 base from V and 7 bases from J, with 17 bases between. CDR3 sequence (DNA): TGTGCCAGCAGCTTGTCTTTCATGGTAATCACTGAAAAACTGTTTTTT. It is translated as CASSLSFMVITEKLFF.

The rearrangement joins TRBV5-4 to TRBJ2-7; TRBD1 matches at 7 bases. The germline CDR1 and CDR2 sequences are SGHNT and YYREEE (reference sequence). Losses at the gene ends were 0 bases for V and 6 bases for J; bases not matched to a gene: 6. The CDR3 sequence is 14 residues long. The CDR3 region has the DNA TGTGCCAGCAGCTTGGTACAGGGGTCACCCGAGCAGTACTTC. It specifies CASSLVQGSPEQYF.

The rearrangement joins TRBV7-8 to TRBJ2-5; TRBD2 might be the D (6 bases). The germline gives CDR1 SGHVS, CDR2 FQNEAQ. CDR3 length equals 15 residues. Trimming cost V 4 bases and J 5 bases, with 17 bases left between them. The DNA for the CDR3 is TGTGCCAGCAGCTCCGTAGCGGCCCCCGTGGAGACCCAGTACTTC. Amino acids: CASSSVAAPVETQYF. The complete variable domain, with remaining parts taken from reference TRBV7-8 and TRBJ2-5, reads GAGVSQSPRYKVAKRGQDVALRCDPISGHVSLFWYQQALGQGPEFLTYFQNEAQLDKSGLPSDRFFAERPEGSVSTLKIQRTQQEDSAVYLCASSSVAAPVETQYFGPGTRLLVL.

This clonotype was recorded many times. The gene calls are TRBV19 and TRBJ2-7; possibly TRBD2 for D (5 bases). Germline CDR1 reads LNHDA; CDR2 reads SQIVND (reference sequence). This CDR3 has 14 residues. V lost 1 base to trimming and J lost 3 bases, with 10 bases between them. CDR3 DNA sequence: TGTGCCAGTAGTATAGGTTCCGGGATCTACGAGCAGTACTTC. It encodes CASSIGSGIYEQYF.

This sequence joins TRBV19 and TRBJ2-7; 10 bases match TRBD1. This CDR3 spans 14 amino acids. V gave up 3 bases and J gave up 6 bases; unmatched junction bases: 5. Germline-derived CDR1 and CDR2 are LNHDA and SQIVND (reference sequence). CDR3 loop: CASSMTGTGVEQYF. The DNA for the CDR3 is TGTGCCAGTAGTATGACCGGGACAGGGGTCGAGCAGTACTTC.